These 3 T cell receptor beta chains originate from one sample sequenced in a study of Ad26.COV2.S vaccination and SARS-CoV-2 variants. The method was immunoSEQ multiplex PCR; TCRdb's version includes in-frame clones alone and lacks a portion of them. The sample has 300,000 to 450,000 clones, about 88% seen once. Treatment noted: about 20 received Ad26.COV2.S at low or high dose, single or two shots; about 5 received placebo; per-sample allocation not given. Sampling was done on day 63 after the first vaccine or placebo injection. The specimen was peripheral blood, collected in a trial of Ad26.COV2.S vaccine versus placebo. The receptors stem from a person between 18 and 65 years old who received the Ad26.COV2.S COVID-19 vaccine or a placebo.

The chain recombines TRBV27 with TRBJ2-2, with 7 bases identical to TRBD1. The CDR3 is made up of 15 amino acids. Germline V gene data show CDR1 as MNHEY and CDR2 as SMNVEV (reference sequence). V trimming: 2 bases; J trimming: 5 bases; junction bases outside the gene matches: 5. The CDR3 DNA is TGTGCCAGCAGTTTAGACAGGGTAGGAACCGGGGAGCTGTTTTTT. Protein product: CASSLDRVGTGELFF.

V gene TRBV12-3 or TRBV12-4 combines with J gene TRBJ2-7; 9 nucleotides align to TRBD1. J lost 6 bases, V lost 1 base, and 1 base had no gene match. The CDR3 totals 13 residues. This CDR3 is CASSLGTGAEQYF. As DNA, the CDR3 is TGTGCCAGCAGTTTAGGGACAGGGGCCGAGCAGTACTTC.

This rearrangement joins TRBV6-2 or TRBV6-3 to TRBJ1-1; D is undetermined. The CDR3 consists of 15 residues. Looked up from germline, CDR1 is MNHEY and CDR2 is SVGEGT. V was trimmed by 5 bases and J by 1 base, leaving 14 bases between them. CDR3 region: CASSKPSGANTEAFF. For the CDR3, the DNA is TGTGCCAGCAGTAAGCCCTCGGGAGCGAACACTGAAGCTTTCTTT.